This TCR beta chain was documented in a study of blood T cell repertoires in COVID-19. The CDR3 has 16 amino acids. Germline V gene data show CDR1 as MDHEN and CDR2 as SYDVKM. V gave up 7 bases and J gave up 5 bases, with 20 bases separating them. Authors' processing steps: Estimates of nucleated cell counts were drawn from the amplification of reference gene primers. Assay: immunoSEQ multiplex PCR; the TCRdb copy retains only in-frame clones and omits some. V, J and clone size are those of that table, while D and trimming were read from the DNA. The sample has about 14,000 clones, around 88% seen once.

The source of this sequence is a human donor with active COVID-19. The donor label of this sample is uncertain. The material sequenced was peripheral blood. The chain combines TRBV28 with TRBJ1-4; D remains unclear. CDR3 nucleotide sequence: TGTGCCAGCAACCCCCTACACACGGGGAAAAATGAAAAACTGTTTTTT. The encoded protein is CASNPLHTGKNEKLFF.